Listed below are T cell receptor beta chains from one sample, sequenced in a study of blood T cell repertoires in COVID-19. Generated by immunoSEQ multiplex PCR, the TCRdb table keeps only in-frame clones and is missing some. The sample records more than 150,000 clones, roughly 80% being singletons. Material: PBMCs or T cells enriched from blood (not recorded which). These TCRs come from a man aged 55 to 70 who had been exposed to COVID-19. Both conserved end residues are part of each CDR3. Size is stated for part of the rows, as once, few or many counts, or as a class when the clone is expanded.

cdr3_aa: CASSSPSLNTGEGNYGYTF
v_call: TRBV5-1
j_call: TRBJ1-2
clone_size: .

cdr3_aa: CASSNGLAGLNEQFF
v_call: TRBV27
j_call: TRBJ2-1
clone_size: .

cdr3_aa: CASLQGGSNQPQHF
v_call: TRBV7-9
j_call: TRBJ1-5
clone_size: .

cdr3_aa: CARSKTGTGPMGPYEQYF
v_call: TRBV27
j_call: TRBJ2-7
clone_size: .

cdr3_aa: CASSYSSLEAEAFF
v_call: TRBV6-5
j_call: TRBJ1-1
clone_size: .

cdr3_aa: CASSQGNSPLHF
v_call: TRBV6-5
j_call: TRBJ1-6
clone_size: once

cdr3_aa: CASSKHPGGSIQYF
v_call: TRBV4-2
j_call: TRBJ2-4
clone_size: .

cdr3_aa: CAWAGGRDQPQHF
v_call: TRBV30
j_call: TRBJ1-5
clone_size: .

cdr3_aa: CASSPRDSLNNEQFF
v_call: TRBV9
j_call: TRBJ2-1
clone_size: .

cdr3_aa: CSVEDPDRESYNEQFF
v_call: TRBV29-1
j_call: TRBJ2-1
clone_size: once

cdr3_aa: CASSYSAGLNTEAFF
v_call: TRBV6-5
j_call: TRBJ1-1
clone_size: .

cdr3_aa: CASSSLAGGNEQFF
v_call: TRBV27
j_call: TRBJ2-1
clone_size: .

cdr3_aa: CAGSASGSIAGELFF
v_call: TRBV30
j_call: TRBJ2-2
clone_size: .

cdr3_aa: CASRRTSGSRNEQFF
v_call: TRBV6-4
j_call: TRBJ2-1
clone_size: .

cdr3_aa: CASSLARVGGSNTYEQYF
v_call: TRBV7-8
j_call: TRBJ2-7
clone_size: .

cdr3_aa: CASSQRGSGANVLTF
v_call: TRBV3-1/TRBV3-2
j_call: TRBJ2-6
clone_size: .

cdr3_aa: CASSVDNPRAGQVYGYTF
v_call: TRBV9
j_call: TRBJ1-2
clone_size: .

cdr3_aa: CASSTGTSYEQYF
v_call: TRBV19
j_call: TRBJ2-7
clone_size: .